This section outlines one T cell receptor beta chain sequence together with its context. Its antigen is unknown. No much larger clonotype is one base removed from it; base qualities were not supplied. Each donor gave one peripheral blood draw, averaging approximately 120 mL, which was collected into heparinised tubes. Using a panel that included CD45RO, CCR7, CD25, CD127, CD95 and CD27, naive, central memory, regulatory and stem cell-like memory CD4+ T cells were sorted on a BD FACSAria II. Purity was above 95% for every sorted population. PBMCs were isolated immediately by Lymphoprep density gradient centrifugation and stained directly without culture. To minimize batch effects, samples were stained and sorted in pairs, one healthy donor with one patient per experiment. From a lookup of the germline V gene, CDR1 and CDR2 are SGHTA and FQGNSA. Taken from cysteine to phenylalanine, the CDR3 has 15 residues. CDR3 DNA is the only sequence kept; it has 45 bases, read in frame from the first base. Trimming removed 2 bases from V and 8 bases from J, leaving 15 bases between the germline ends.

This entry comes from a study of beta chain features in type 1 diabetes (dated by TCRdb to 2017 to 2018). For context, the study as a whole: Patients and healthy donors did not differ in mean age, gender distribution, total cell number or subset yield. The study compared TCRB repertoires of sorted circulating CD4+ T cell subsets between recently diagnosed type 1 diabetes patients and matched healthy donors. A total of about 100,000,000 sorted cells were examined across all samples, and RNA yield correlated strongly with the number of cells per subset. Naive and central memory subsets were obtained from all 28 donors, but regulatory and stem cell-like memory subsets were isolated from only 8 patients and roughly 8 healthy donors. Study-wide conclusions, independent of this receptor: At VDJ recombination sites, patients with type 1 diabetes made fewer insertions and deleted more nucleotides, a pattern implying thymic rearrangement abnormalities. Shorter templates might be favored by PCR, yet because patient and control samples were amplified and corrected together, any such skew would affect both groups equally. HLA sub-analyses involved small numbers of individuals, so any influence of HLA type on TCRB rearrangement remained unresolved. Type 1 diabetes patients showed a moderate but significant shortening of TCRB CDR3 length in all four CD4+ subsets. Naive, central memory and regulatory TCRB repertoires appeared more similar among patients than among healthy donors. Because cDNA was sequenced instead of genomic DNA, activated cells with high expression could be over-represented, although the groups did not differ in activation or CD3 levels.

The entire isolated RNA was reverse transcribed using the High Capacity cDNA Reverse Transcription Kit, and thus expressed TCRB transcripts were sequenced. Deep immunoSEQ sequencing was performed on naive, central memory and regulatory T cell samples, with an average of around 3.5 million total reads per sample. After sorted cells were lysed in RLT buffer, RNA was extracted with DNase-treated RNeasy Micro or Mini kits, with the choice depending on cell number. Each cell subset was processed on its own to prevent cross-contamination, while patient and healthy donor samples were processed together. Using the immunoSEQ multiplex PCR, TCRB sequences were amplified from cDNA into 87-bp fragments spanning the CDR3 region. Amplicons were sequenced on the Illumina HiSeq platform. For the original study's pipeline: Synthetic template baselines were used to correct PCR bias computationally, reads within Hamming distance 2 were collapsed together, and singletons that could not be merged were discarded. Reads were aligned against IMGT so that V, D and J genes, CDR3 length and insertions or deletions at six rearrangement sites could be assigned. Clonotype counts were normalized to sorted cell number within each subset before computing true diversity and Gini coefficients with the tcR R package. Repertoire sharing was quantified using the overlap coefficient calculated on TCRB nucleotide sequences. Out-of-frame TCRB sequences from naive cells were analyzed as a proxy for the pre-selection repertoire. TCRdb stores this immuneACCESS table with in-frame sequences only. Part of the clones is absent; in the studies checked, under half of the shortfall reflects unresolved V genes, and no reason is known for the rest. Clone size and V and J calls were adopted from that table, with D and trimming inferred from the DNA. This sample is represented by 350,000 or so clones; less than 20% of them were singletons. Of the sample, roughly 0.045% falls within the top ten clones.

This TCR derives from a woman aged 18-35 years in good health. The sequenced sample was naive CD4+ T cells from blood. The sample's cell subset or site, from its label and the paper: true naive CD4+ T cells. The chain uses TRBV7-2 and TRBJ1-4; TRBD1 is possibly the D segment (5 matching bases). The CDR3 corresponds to CASSLRRGSTEKLFF. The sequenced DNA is TGTGCCAGCAGCTTAAGGCGGGGCTCGACGGAAAAACTGTTTTTT.